This T cell receptor beta chain was sequenced in a study of blood T cell repertoires in COVID-19 (dated by TCRdb to about 2020). For context, the study as a whole: Collaborator samples came from the United States, Italy and Spain and covered acute and convalescent phases of COVID-19. The material from the prospective study consisted of cDNA or gDNA derived from T cells, B-cell-depleted T cells, or PBMCs. The dataset comprised deeply sampled blood TCRbeta repertoires from subjects exposed to, actively infected with, or recovered from COVID-19. The repertoires were released in a freely available public database meant as a resource for research on the immune response to SARS-CoV-2. Samples came from the ongoing ImmuneRACE study (first 160 participants) plus 1,254 subjects from 6 global collaborators. A de-identified subject ID, COVID-19 status, age in years and sex were almost always included in the sample metadata. Where HLA class I and class II types were available, the types were taken from metadata supplied by the sample provider, not from assay-based typing.

CDR1 SGHTA and CDR2 FQGNSA were looked up in the germline V gene. The CDR3 runs 13 amino acids, cysteine and phenylalanine included. The read is trimmed to its CDR3 DNA, 39 bases read in frame from base 1. The junction carries 13 bases between V and J, which are trimmed by 5 bases and 6 bases respectively. TCRbeta CDR3 regions were amplified from genomic DNA by means of the immunoSEQ Assay, a bias-controlled multiplex PCR. The source study handled its data this way. The number of nucleated cells in each sample was estimated by amplification of reference gene primers within the assay. To quantify the absolute abundance of each unique TCRbeta CDR3 rearrangement, sequence reads were collapsed and filtered. Productive Simpson clonality was computed per sample as the square root of Simpson's diversity index over productive rearrangements. The table comes from immuneACCESS by way of TCRdb, which keeps in-frame sequences with V and J called. Part of the clones is missing from these tables; in studies checked, under half for an unresolved V gene and the rest for unknown reasons. That table gives V, J and clone size, and the DNA gave D and trimming. In this sample the table shows a few hundred thousand clones, around nine tenths of which occur a single time. In total, the top ten clones hold 5.5% to 7.5% of the sample.

Whole blood was collected in K2EDTA tubes by collaborating institutions according to the institutions' own protocols. For TCRbeta analysis, collaborators shipped samples as frozen whole blood, isolated PBMCs, or DNA extracted from either of those sample types. Remarks on this clone: The antigen it binds to is not known. No base qualities exist here, and no much larger clone lies one base off it.

Study-wide conclusions, independent of this receptor: Clinical and demographic metadata were provided uncurated, with the amount varying by source and participant.

This clonotype originated in a woman aged 70-85 years with active or convalescent COVID-19. The chain uses TRBV7-2 and TRBJ1-2; a weak D assignment points to TRBD1 (5 bases agree). The sequencing sample was made of peripheral blood. The CDR3 protein is CASSERQRDGYTF. The DNA sequence is given as TGTGCCAGCAGCGAGAGACAGCGGGATGGCTACACCTTC.